What follows are 15 T cell receptor beta chains derived from one specimen sequenced in a study of blood T cell repertoires in COVID-19. Here immunoSEQ multiplex PCR was the method, and the copy in TCRdb shows in-frame clones only, minus some. This table holds tens of thousands of clones, 70% to 90% found once. Source material: peripheral blood. Receptors originate from a man aged 70 or older with acute or convalescent COVID-19.

The V and J genes are TRBV5-1 and TRBJ1-2, with TRBD1 matching 9 bases. After removal of 0 bases from V and 8 bases from J, the junction contained 2 bases not matched to a gene. Looked up from germline, CDR1 is SGHRS and CDR2 is YFSETQ. This CDR3 has 13 amino acids. CDR3 loop: CASSLGDREGYTF. In DNA, the CDR3 is TGCGCCAGCAGCTTGGGGGACAGGGAAGGCTACACCTTC.

This chain uses TRBV7-2 with TRBJ1-6; D uncertain. Germline assignment: CDR1 SGHTA and CDR2 FQGNSA. The V end lost 1 base, the J end lost 0 bases, and 7 bases lay between the germline ends. There are 16 residues in the CDR3. The CDR3 nucleotides are TGTGCCAGCAGCTTAGGAGGAGGCTCCTATAATTCACCCCTCCACTTT. Residues: CASSLGGGSYNSPLHF. The full variable domain, its missing parts supplied by reference TRBV7-2 and TRBJ1-6, is GAGVSQSPSNKVTEKGKDVELRCDPISGHTALYWYRQSLGQGLEFLIYFQGNSAPDKSGLPSDRFSAERTGGSVSTLTIQRTQQEDSAVYLCASSLGGGSYNSPLHFGNGTRLTVT.

V gene TRBV25-1 combines with J gene TRBJ2-1; 7 nucleotides match TRBD1. The CDR3 covers 14 residues. With V trimmed by 1 base and J by 5 bases, 2 bases remained unmatched. From germline, CDR1 is MGHDK and CDR2 SYGVNS. CDR3 region: CASSESGGHNEQFF. In nucleotides, the CDR3 is TGTGCCAGCAGTGAATCAGGGGGACACAATGAGCAGTTCTTC.

This chain joins TRBV18 and TRBJ1-1; D may be TRBD1 (6 bases). The germline V gene has CDR1 KGHSH and CDR2 LQKENI. Trimming removed 8 bases from V and 5 bases from J, with 27 bases in between. This CDR3 comprises 17 residues. CDR3 DNA sequence: TGTGCCAGCCGCCCCCCGGGGACACCACCCGGAGGAACTGAAGCTTTCTTT. It encodes CASRPPGTPPGGTEAFF.

This clone was recorded once. The rearrangement joins TRBV29-1 to TRBJ1-3; 7 nucleotides align to TRBD1. CDR3 length equals 12 residues. V was clipped by 7 bases and J by 8 bases; unmatched bases: 8. The germline V gene has CDR1 SQVTM and CDR2 ANQGSEA. The CDR3 sequence is CSALGGLDTIYF. The CDR3 region has the DNA TGCAGCGCCTTAGGGGGCTTGGACACCATATATTTT.

The chain is built from TRBV30 and TRBJ1-3, with D possibly TRBD1 on 6 matching bases. Germline values: CDR1 GTSNPN, CDR2 SVGIG (reference sequence). This CDR3 contains 19 residues. V shed 1 base and J shed 0 bases, with 22 bases lying between them. Written as DNA, the CDR3 is TGTGCCTGGAGTGCTCGCCTGGGGGGGCTTCACCTCTCTGGAAACACCATATATTTT. It translates to CAWSARLGGLHLSGNTIYF. Variable domain in full (rest from reference TRBV30 and TRBJ1-3): SQTIHQWPATLVQPVGSPLSLECTVEGTSNPNLYWYRQAAGRGLQLLFYSVGIGQISSEVPQNLSASRPQDRQFILSSKKLLLSDSGFYLCAWSARLGGLHLSGNTIYFGEGSWLTVV.

The sample holds a few counts of this clone. This rearrangement joins TRBV5-1 to TRBJ2-7; 7 bases align to TRBD1. This CDR3 is built from 14 residues. CDR1 is SGHRS, CDR2 YFSETQ, per germline. After removal of 1 base from V and 3 bases from J, the junction contained 4 bases not matched to a gene. The CDR3: CASSLRQGDYEQYF. CDR3 DNA sequence: TGCGCCAGCAGCTTGAGGCAGGGGGACTACGAGCAGTACTTC.

The V and J genes are TRBV5-4 and TRBJ1-5; 7 bases agree with TRBD1. Germline CDR1 and CDR2: SGHNT and YYREEE (reference sequence). With V trimmed by 2 bases and J by 0 bases, 8 bases remained unmatched. This CDR3 contains 17 residues. The CDR3 DNA follows: TGTGCCAGCAGCTTTCGGACAGGATCTATTAGCAATCAGCCCCAGCATTTT. It codes for CASSFRTGSISNQPQHF.

The V gene is TRBV23-1, the J gene TRBJ1-3; a possible D gene is TRBD1 (6 bases). TRBV23-1 is an ORF for which the function is uncertain. Deletions cut 4 bases from V and 0 bases from J, with 7 bases between. The CDR3 spans 14 residues. The CDR3 protein is CASSLDSSGNTIYF. CDR3 nucleotide sequence: TGCGCCAGCAGTCTGGACAGCTCTGGAAACACCATATATTTT.

The CDR3, as DNA: TGTGCCAGCAGCTACCCACGGGACAAAGTAGCTAGCACTGAAGCTTTCTTT. This gives the protein CASSYPRDKVASTEAFF. This chain links TRBV7-9 with TRBJ1-1; possible D gene TRBD1, 6 bases. V was trimmed by 4 bases and J by 4 bases, leaving 22 bases between them. The CDR3 sequence is 17 residues long. Germline V CDR1 and CDR2: SEHNR, FQNEAQ (reference sequence).

The sample holds one count of this clone. The genes are TRBV10-3 and TRBJ2-1; 8 bases map to TRBD1. The CDR3 contains 14 residues. Per germline, CDR1 ENHRY and CDR2 SYGVKD. J gave up 9 bases and V 5 bases, and 9 bases lay outside the gene matches. CDR3 protein: CAISQRGQEGEQFF. The CDR3 DNA follows: TGTGCCATCAGTCAAAGGGGACAGGAGGGTGAGCAGTTCTTC.

This clone occurred a few times. The chain joins TRBV7-3 to TRBJ2-3; no definite D call. The V gene lost 6 bases and the J gene lost 4 bases, with 14 bases spanning the gap. The CDR3 contains 14 residues. Germline V CDR1 and CDR2: SGHTA, FQGTGA. This CDR3 reads CASSLSTRSDTQYF. As DNA, the CDR3 is TGTGCCAGCAGTTTGTCTACTCGCTCAGATACGCAGTATTTT.

This rearrangement joins TRBV5-4 to TRBJ2-7; D ambiguous. This CDR3 is 13 amino acids long. The germline CDR1 and CDR2 sequences are SGHNT and YYREEE (reference sequence). The V and J ends lost 1 base and 1 base respectively, with 6 bases between them. The CDR3 DNA follows: TGTGCCAGCAGCTTGTCACAGTCCTACGAGCAGTACTTC. It translates to CASSLSQSYEQYF.

The sample holds a few counts of this clone. The chain uses TRBV10-3 and TRBJ1-2, with D hard to call. This CDR3 region has 14 residues. Germline CDR1 reads ENHRY; CDR2 reads SYGVKD. Trimming shortened V by 3 bases and J by 6 bases, and 14 bases separated the two germline ends. The DNA for the CDR3 is TGTGCCATCAGTGACTCACGAGGGTCCCATGGCTACACCTTC. It encodes CAISDSRGSHGYTF.

This sequence joins TRBV5-1 and TRBJ2-3; 7 bases map to TRBD2. V dropped 3 bases and J dropped 2; count of bases not matched to a gene: 12. This CDR3 region has 17 residues. The germline gives CDR1 SGHRS, CDR2 YFSETQ. The CDR3 sequence is CASSWTRSGDSTDTQYF. CDR3 in DNA: TGCGCCAGCAGCTGGACCAGAAGCGGGGACTCCACAGATACGCAGTATTTT. The full variable domain, in which reference TRBV5-1 and TRBJ2-3 provide the parts outside the CDR3, is KAGVTQTPRYLIKTRGQQVTLSCSPISGHRSVSWYQQTPGQGLQFLFEYFSETQRNKGNFPGRFSGRQFSNSRSEMNVSTLELGDSALYLCASSWTRSGDSTDTQYFGPGTRLTVL.